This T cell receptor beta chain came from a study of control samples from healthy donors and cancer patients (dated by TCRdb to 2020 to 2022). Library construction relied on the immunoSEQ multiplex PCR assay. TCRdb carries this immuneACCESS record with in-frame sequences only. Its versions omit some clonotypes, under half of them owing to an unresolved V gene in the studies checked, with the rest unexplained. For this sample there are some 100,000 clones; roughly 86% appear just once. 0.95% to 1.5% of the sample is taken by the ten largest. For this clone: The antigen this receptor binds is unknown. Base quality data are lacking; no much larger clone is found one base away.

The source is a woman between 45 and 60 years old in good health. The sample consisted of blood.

The CDR3 protein sequence reads: CASSQSPGANTEAFF. The DNA reads TGTGCCAGCAGCCAATCTCCAGGGGCTAATACTGAAGCTTTCTTT. The sequence joins TRBV6-5 to TRBJ1-1; a tentative D match to TRBD1 spans 6 bases. A distance of 19 bases separates the germline ends of V and J, which lose 6 bases and 5 bases respectively. Per the germline V gene, MNHEY is the CDR1 and SVGAGI is the CDR2. The CDR3 has 15 amino acids, counting the end cysteine and phenylalanine. Of all the DNA, just the CDR3 is kept, 45 bases in frame from base 1.